In its sample, the clone carrying this T cell receptor beta chain is medium-sized (0.01 to 0.1%). TCRdb processed the RT-PCR reads anew with MiXCR; each CDR3 protein has one entry. Of around 3,500 distinct CDR3 sequences listed, roughly 5.7% are singletons. These data come from a study of immune reconstitution after stem cell transplant in scleroderma. The CDR3 contains 15 residues. The junction had 9 bases not matched to a gene; V was cut back by 6 bases and J by 3 bases. V is TRBV12-3 or TRBV12-4 and J is TRBJ2-7, with 9 bases fitting TRBD1. The receptor was derived from a female donor with systemic sclerosis. This specimen was acquired before or after autologous hematopoietic stem cell transplantation (not recorded which). CDR3 DNA sequence: TGTGCCAGCAGGCCAGGGACAGGGTCCTTCTACGAGCAGTACTTC. Translation gives CASRPGTGSFYEQYF.